These 6 T cell receptor beta chains came from one sample sequenced in a study of shared clonotypes between healthy human individuals. Profiled with immunoSEQ multiplex PCR; TCRdb holds only in-frame clones, not every one. The table lists approximately 500,000 clones, 60% to 80% of them singletons, with around 13% in the top ten. The source material was PBMCs. Every receptor here comes from a woman aged 40 to 50 in good health. Some clones in this sample may be carry-over from other donors' samples.

In its sample, this clone was seen a few times. The J gene is TRBJ2-2, the V gene TRBV27, with 10 bases matching TRBD2. In germline, CDR1 is MNHEY, CDR2 SMNVEV (reference sequence). Germline trimming cut 3 bases from V and 6 bases from J; bases unmatched to any gene: 4. This CDR3 has 15 residues. Here the CDR3 reads CASSFLAGGAGELFF. CDR3 DNA: TGTGCCAGCAGTTTTTTAGCGGGAGGTGCCGGGGAGCTGTTTTTT.

Concerning this clone: Additional DNA sequences in this sample encode the identical CDR3. CDR3 amino acids: CASSPSSYEQYF. In nucleotides, the CDR3 is TGTGCCAGCAGCCCCAGCTCCTACGAGCAGTACTTC. This chain joins TRBV11-2 and TRBJ2-7; no firm D call. Trimming stripped 5 bases from V and 0 bases from J, with 5 bases between. CDR1 is SGHAT and CDR2 is FQNNGV in the germline V gene. CDR3 length: 12 amino acids.

In the case of this clone: The sample contains more than one DNA sequence encoding this CDR3. This chain links TRBV7-6 with TRBJ1-3; perhaps TRBD1 as D (6 bases). Per the germline V gene, CDR1 is SGHVS and CDR2 is FNYEAQ. The CDR3 totals 14 residues. V lost 1 base and J lost 3, with 7 bases in between. DNA for the CDR3: TGTGCCAGCAGCTTAGGAGGGGGTGGAAACACCATATATTTT. Encoded protein: CASSLGGGGNTIYF.

This clone has just one count. The chain couples TRBV7-9 to TRBJ2-1, with 8 bases that match TRBD1. J was trimmed by 4 bases and V by 5 bases; bases with no gene match: 7. Per germline, CDR1 SEHNR and CDR2 FQNEAQ (reference sequence). The CDR3 is 15 residues long. CDR3 bases: TGTGCCAGCAGCAAGATACAGGGGGGTTACAATGAGCAGTTCTTC. Amino acids: CASSKIQGGYNEQFF.

V is TRBV7-9 and J is TRBJ1-2; D uncertain. The CDR3 has 15 amino acids. V lost 3 bases to trimming and J lost 2 bases, with 13 bases between them. CDR1 is SEHNR and CDR2 is FQNEAQ in the germline V gene (reference sequence). The CDR3 DNA reads TGTGCCAGCAGCTTTTACGAACTTCAGAACTATGGCTACACCTTC. As protein: CASSFYELQNYGYTF.

The CDR3, as DNA: TGTGCCTGGAGGGGGGGAGGGCTCAACGAGCAGTACTTC. Amino acid sequence: CAWRGGGLNEQYF. The chain employs TRBV30 and TRBJ2-7, with 7 positions matching TRBD2. With V trimmed by 3 bases and J by 5 bases, 7 bases remained unmatched. The CDR3 has 13 amino acids. Germline V lookup: CDR1 GTSNPN, CDR2 SVGIG (reference sequence). Supplemented by reference TRBV30 and TRBJ2-7, the full variable domain reads SQTIHQWPATLVQPVGSPLSLECTVEGTSNPNLYWYRQAAGRGLQLLFYSVGIGQISSEVPQNLSASRPQDRQFILSSKKLLLSDSGFYLCAWRGGGLNEQYFGPGTRLTVT.